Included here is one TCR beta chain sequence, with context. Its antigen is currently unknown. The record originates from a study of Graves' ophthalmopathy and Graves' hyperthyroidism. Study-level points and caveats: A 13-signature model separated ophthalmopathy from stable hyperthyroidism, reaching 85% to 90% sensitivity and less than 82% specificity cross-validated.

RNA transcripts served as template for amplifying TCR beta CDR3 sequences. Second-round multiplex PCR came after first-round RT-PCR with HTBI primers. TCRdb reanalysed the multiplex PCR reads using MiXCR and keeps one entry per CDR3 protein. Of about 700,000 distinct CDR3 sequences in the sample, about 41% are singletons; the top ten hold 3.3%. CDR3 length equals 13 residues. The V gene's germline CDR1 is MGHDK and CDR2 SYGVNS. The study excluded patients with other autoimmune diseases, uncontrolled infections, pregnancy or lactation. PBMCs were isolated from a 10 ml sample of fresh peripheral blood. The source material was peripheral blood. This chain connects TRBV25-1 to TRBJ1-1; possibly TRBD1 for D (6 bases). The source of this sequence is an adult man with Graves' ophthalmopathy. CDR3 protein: CARAQDSLTEAFF. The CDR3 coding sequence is TGTGCTAGAGCCCAGGACAGCTTGACTGAAGCTTTCTTT.